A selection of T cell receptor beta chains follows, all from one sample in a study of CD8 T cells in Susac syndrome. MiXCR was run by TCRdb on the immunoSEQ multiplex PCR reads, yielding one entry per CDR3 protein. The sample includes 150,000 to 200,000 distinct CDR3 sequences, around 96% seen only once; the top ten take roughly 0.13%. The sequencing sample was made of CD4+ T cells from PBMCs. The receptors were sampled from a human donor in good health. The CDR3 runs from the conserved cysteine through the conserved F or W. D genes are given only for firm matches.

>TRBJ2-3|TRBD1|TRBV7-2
TGTGCCAGCAGCCCGACAGACCGGGACAGGTTACAAGATACGCAGTATTTT
CASSPTDRDRLQDTQYF
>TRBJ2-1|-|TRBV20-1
TGCAGTGCTAGATACAGGTTCTCCTACAATGAGCAGTTCTTC
CSARYRFSYNEQFF
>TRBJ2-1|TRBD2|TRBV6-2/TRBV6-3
TGTGCCAGCAGGTTAGCGGGGGCTTACAATGAGCAGTTCTTC
CASRLAGAYNEQFF
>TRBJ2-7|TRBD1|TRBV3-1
TGTGCCAGCAGACTCGGGACAGGGGGCGATTACGAGCAGTACTTC
CASRLGTGGDYEQYF
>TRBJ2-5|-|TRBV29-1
TGCAGCGTTCGGGACTCGCCTGAAGAGACCCAGTACTTC
CSVRDSPEETQYF
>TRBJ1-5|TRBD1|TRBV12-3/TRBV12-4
TGTGCCAGCAGTGTCCGGGACAGGTCTCAGCCCCAGCATTTT
CASSVRDRSQPQHF
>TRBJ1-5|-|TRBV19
TGTGCCAGTAGTATTCGGGGGAGAGCATCCAATCAGCCCCAGCATTTT
CASSIRGRASNQPQHF
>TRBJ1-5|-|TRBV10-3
TGTGCCACCCAGTCGAACGAAGATCAGCCCCAGCATTTT
CATQSNEDQPQHF
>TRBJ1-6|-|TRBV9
TGTGCCAGCTCCCAGGGTCGCGGCTATAATTCACCCCTCCACTTT
CASSQGRGYNSPLHF
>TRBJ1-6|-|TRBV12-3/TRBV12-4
TGTGCCAGCAGTCTCCCGGGCCCTAAAAAAAGCTCCTATAATTCACCCCTCCACTTT
CASSLPGPKKSSYNSPLHF
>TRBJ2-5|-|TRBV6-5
TGTGCCAGCTGGGGCTGGGAGACCCAGTACTTC
CASWGWETQYF
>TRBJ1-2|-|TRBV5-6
TGTGCCAGCAGCTCACCTCGGGACGGAGAATATGGCTACACCTTC
CASSSPRDGEYGYTF
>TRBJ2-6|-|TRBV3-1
TGTGCCAGCAGCCAAGATGCTGGGGCCAACGTCCTGACTTTC
CASSQDAGANVLTF
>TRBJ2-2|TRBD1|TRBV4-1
TGCGCCAGCAGCCAGCTACAGGGGAGAAGGGGCGCCGGGGAGCTGTTTTTT
CASSQLQGRRGAGELFF
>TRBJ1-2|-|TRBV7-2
TGTGCCAGCAGCCAAAGCTTGGACTATGGCTACACCTTC
CASSQSLDYGYTF